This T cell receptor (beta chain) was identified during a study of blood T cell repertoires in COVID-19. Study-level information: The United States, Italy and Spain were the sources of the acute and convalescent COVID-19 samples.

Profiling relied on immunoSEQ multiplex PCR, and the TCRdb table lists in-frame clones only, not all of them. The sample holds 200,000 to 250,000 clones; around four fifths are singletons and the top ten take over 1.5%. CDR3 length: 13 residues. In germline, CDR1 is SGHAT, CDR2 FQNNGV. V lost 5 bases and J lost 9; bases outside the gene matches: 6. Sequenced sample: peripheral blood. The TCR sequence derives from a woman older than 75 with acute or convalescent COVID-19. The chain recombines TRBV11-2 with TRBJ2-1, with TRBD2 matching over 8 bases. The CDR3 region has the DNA TGTGCCAGCAGCCCCGGAGCGGGAGTTGAGCAGTTCTTC. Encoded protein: CASSPGAGVEQFF.